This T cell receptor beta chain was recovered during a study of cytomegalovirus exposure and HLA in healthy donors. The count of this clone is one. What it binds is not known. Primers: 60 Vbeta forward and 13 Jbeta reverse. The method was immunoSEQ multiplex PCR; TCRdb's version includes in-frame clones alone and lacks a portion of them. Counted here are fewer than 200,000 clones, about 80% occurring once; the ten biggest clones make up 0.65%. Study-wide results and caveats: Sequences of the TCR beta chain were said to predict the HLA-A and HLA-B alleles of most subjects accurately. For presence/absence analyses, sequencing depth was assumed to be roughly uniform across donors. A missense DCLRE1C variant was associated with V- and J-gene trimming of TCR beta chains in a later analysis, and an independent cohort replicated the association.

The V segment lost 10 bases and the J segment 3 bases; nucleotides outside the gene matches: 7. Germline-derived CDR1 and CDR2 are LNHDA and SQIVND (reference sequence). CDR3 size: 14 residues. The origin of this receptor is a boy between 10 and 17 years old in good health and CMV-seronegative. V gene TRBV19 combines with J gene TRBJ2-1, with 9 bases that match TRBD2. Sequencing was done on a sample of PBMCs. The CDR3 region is CATEEAGGYNEQFF. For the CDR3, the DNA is TGTGCCACCGAGGAAGCGGGAGGCTACAATGAGCAGTTCTTC.